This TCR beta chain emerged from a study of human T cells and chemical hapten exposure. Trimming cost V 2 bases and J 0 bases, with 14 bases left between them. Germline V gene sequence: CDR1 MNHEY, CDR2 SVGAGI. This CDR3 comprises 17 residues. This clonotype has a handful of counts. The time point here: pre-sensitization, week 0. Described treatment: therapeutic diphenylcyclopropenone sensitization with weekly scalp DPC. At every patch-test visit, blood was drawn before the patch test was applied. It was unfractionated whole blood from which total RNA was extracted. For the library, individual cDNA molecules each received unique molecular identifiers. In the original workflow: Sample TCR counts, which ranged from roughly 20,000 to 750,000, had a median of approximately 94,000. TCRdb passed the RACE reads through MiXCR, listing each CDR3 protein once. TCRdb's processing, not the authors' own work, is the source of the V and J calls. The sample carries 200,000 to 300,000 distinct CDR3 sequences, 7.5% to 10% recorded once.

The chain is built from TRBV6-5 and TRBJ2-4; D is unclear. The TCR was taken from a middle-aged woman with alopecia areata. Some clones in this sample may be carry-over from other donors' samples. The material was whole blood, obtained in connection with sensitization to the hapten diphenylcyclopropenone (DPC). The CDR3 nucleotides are TGTGCCAGCAGTTACCCTGACGGGTTCAAAGCCAAAAACATTCAGTACTTC. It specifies CASSYPDGFKAKNIQYF.